The 7 T cell receptor beta chains in this list originate from one sample, sequenced in a study of blood T cell repertoires in COVID-19. Clones were read by immunoSEQ multiplex PCR, and TCRdb kept only the in-frame ones, dropping some. The sample consists of about 210,000 clones, 83% of them appearing once. Sequenced sample: peripheral blood. All receptors come from a woman aged 35 to 49 with active or convalescent COVID-19.

The chain couples TRBV9 to TRBJ1-1; a possible D gene is TRBD1 (5 bases). Trimming shortened V by 4 bases and J by 6 bases, and 13 bases separated the two germline ends. This CDR3 has 13 amino acids. Looked up from germline, CDR1 is SGDLS and CDR2 is YYNGEE. CDR3 sequence: CASSPRREAEAFF. The CDR3 region has the DNA TGTGCCAGCAGCCCACGCAGGGAGGCTGAAGCTTTCTTT.

The chain joins TRBV6-2 or TRBV6-3 to TRBJ2-5, with TRBD2 identical over 13 bases. Looked up from germline, CDR1 is MNHEY and CDR2 is SVGEGT. CDR3 length equals 16 residues. J gave up 5 bases and V 4 bases, and 7 bases lay outside the gene matches. The CDR3 loop is CASSSSTSGRAETQYF. CDR3 in DNA: TGTGCCAGCAGTTCGAGTACTAGCGGGAGGGCGGAGACCCAGTACTTC.

This chain uses TRBV2 with TRBJ2-1; the match to TRBD2 covers 7 bases. The CDR3 has 16 amino acids. Trimming removed 6 bases from V and 8 bases from J; junction bases left unmatched: 16. Germline assignment: CDR1 SNHLY and CDR2 FYNNEI. CDR3 amino acids: CASSPTGRAKGDEQFF. The CDR3 coding sequence is TGTGCCAGCAGCCCTACGGGGAGGGCCAAGGGCGATGAGCAGTTCTTC.

The genes are TRBV6-1 and TRBJ2-3, with 7 bases identical to TRBD2. CDR1 and CDR2 (germline): MNHNS, SASEGT. This CDR3 is built from 15 residues. J gave up 8 bases and V 1 base, and 9 bases lay outside the gene matches. CDR3 loop: CASSEGGLSGATQYF. The CDR3 DNA reads TGTGCCAGCAGTGAAGGGGGACTATCTGGCGCTACGCAGTATTTT.

This clone was detected once. The chain uses TRBV19 and TRBJ2-2; the match to TRBD2 covers 7 bases. After removal of 3 bases from V and 4 bases from J, the junction contained 2 bases not matched to a gene. This CDR3 contains 14 residues. Germline V gene data show CDR1 as LNHDA and CDR2 as SQIVND (reference sequence). For the CDR3, the DNA is TGTGCCAGTAGTATTGGGGGGGGCACCGGGGAGCTGTTTTTT. It translates to CASSIGGGTGELFF.

The chain has TRBV4-2 and TRBJ2-1; 12 nucleotides match TRBD2. Germline V gene data show CDR1 as LGHNA and CDR2 as YNFKEQ. V dropped 5 bases and J dropped 8; count of bases not matched to a gene: 13. The CDR3 has 17 amino acids. CDR3 region: CASSGRLAGASLDEQFF. In DNA, the CDR3 is TGTGCCAGCAGCGGCAGACTAGCGGGGGCTTCCCTCGATGAGCAGTTCTTC.

The chain combines TRBV19 with TRBJ1-2; TRBD1 matches 9 bases. Germline loops: CDR1 LNHDA, CDR2 SQIVND (reference sequence). The CDR3 covers 14 residues. The V gene end was trimmed by 4 bases and the J gene end by 6 bases; junction bases not matched to a gene: 6. CDR3 loop: CASSTTGGLDGYTF. CDR3 sequence (DNA): TGTGCCAGTAGTACGACAGGGGGTTTAGATGGCTACACCTTC.